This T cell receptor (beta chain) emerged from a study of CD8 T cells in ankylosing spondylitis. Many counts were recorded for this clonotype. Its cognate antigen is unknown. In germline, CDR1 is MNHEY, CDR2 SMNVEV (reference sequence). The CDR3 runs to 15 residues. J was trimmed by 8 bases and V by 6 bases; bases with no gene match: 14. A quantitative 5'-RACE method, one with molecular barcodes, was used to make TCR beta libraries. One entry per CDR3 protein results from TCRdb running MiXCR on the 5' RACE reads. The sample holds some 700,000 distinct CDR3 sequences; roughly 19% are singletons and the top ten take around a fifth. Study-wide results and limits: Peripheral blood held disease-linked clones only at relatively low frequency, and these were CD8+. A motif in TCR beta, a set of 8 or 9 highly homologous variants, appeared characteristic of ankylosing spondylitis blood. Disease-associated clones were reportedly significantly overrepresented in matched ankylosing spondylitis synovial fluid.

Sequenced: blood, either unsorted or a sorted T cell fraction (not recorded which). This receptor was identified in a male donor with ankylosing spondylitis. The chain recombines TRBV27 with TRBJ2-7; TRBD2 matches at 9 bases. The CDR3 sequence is CASRRERCGRAKQYF. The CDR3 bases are TGTGCCAGCAGACGTGAAAGGTGCGGGAGGGCCAAGCAGTACTTC.